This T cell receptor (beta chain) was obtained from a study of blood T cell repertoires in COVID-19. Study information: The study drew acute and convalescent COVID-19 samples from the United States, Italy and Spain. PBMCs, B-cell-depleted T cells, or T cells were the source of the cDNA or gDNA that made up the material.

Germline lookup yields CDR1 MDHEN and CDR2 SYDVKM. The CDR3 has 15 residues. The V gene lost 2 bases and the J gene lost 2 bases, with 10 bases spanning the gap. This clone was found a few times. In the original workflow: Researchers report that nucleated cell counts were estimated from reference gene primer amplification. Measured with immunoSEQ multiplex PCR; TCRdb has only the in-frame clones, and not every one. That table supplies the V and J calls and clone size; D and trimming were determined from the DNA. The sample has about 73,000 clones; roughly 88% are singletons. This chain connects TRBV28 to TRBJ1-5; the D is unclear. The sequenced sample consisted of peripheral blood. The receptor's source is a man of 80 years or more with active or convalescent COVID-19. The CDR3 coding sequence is TGTGCCAGCAGTTTACTGGTACGGGGCAATCAGCCCCAGCATTTT. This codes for CASSLLVRGNQPQHF.